This T cell receptor (beta chain) was recorded in a study of cytomegalovirus exposure and HLA in healthy donors. Points from the study as a whole: V- and J-gene trimming in TCR beta was tied to a missense DCLRE1C variant by an analysis performed later. TCR beta sequences reportedly predicted the HLA-A and HLA-B alleles of most subjects accurately.

V lost 4 bases, J lost 1 base, and 16 bases lay in between. Per the germline V gene, CDR1 is LNHDA and CDR2 is SQIVND (reference sequence). The CDR3 is 16 residues long. PCR used 60 Vbeta primers and 13 Jbeta primers. This table comes from immunoSEQ multiplex PCR, and its TCRdb copy is limited to in-frame clones, with some not included. This sample has roughly 66,000 clones; around 78% occur once, and the top ten carry around 6%. On this clone itself: As yet, its antigen is unknown.

All the people who gave samples were healthy bone marrow donors. The V gene is TRBV19, the J gene TRBJ1-1; weak D call: TRBD1 (6 bases). The sequencing sample was made of PBMCs. This TCR came from a man aged 50 to 59 in good health and CMV-seronegative. The CDR3 region has the DNA TGTGCCAGTAGTAGTCAACCACAGGGACGGAACACTGAAGCTTTCTTT. Its translation is CASSSQPQGRNTEAFF. The full variable domain, its missing parts supplied by reference TRBV19 and TRBJ1-1, is DGGITQSPKYLFRKEGQNVTLSCEQNLNHDAMYWYRQDPGQGLRLIYYSQIVNDFQKGDIAEGYSVSREKKESFPLTVTSAQKNPTAFYLCASSSQPQGRNTEAFFGQGTRLTVV.